The source of this T cell receptor beta chain is a study of blood T cell repertoires in COVID-19. The wider study: The cDNA or gDNA used as material had been derived from T cells, B-cell-depleted T cells, or PBMCs.

Symptom resolution, clearance, or two negative PCRs marked the recovered donors of Cohort 3. The protocol was immunoSEQ multiplex PCR, while the TCRdb copy is restricted to in-frame clones and leaves out a portion. The sample lists roughly 400,000 clones; more than 80% were seen once. The material sequenced was PBMCs or T cells enriched from blood (not recorded which). The sequence came from a man aged 25-45 years who had recovered from COVID-19.

The CDR3 coding sequence is TGTGCCAGCAGTCCCCAGGGACTTCTCTACGAGCAGTACTTC. Protein product: CASSPQGLLYEQYF. The chain combines TRBV28 with TRBJ2-7; D is possibly TRBD2 (6 bases). This CDR3 comprises 14 residues. CDR1 and CDR2 (germline): MDHEN, SYDVKM. V lost 5 bases and J 3 bases, leaving 14 bases between the germline ends.